Listed below are T cell receptor beta chains from one sample, sequenced in a study of blood T cell repertoires in COVID-19. TCRdb's table, derived via immunoSEQ multiplex PCR, lists solely in-frame clones and lacks some. Among approximately 490,000 clones, roughly nine tenths were seen once, and the ten largest hold approximately 8.3%. Sequenced input: PBMCs or T cells enriched from blood (not recorded which). Source of these receptors: a woman aged 55-70 years who had recovered from COVID-19. CDR3s include the opening cysteine and the closing phenylalanine or tryptophan. A D gene is named only where the DNA matches it firmly. The size of a clone is reported for some rows only, either as once, few or many, or as a class for expanded clones.

v_gene	abundance	j_gene	len	d_gene	CDR3nt	CDR3aa
TRBV19	few	TRBJ1-6	16	.	TGTGCCAGTAGTAGGCAGGGTGAGGTTAGGAATTCACCCCTCCACTTT	CASSRQGEVRNSPLHF
TRBV9	.	TRBJ1-1	13	.	TGTGCCAGCACCCCGGGAACGAACACTGAAGCTTTCTTT	CASTPGTNTEAFF
TRBV5-6	.	TRBJ1-2	14	.	TGTGCCAGCAGCCTGGGACTGGGGGGGAGCGGCTACACCTTC	CASSLGLGGSGYTF
TRBV30	.	TRBJ1-5	13	.	TGTGCCTGGAGCAAACAGGGAGACCAGCCCCAGCATTTT	CAWSKQGDQPQHF
TRBV10-3	.	TRBJ1-5	13	.	TGTGCCATCAGTGCGGTGGGCAATCAGCCCCAGCATTTT	CAISAVGNQPQHF
TRBV7-2	.	TRBJ1-2	12	.	TGTGCCAGCAGCGTGACAAGATATGGCTACACCTTC	CASSVTRYGYTF
TRBV13	.	TRBJ2-4	16	.	TGTGCCAGCAGCCCCCGTACAGCTCTAGCCAAAAACATTCAGTACTTC	CASSPRTALAKNIQYF
TRBV6-5	once	TRBJ2-3	13	TRBD2	TGTGCCAGCAGTCGACTAGCAATAGATACGCAGTATTTT	CASSRLAIDTQYF
TRBV2	.	TRBJ1-1	16	.	TGTGCCAGCGGGGTTCGGGGGGGCTCCTTTTACACTGAAGCTTTCTTT	CASGVRGGSFYTEAFF
TRBV10-2	.	TRBJ2-3	16	TRBD2	TGCGCCAGCAGTGCCTTACTAGCGGGGGGGGGAGATACGCAGTATTTT	CASSALLAGGGDTQYF
TRBV5-1	once	TRBJ2-1	14	TRBD1	TGCGCCAGCAGCCCAGGACAGGGATGGAATGAGCAGTTCTTC	CASSPGQGWNEQFF
TRBV19	few	TRBJ1-5	15	.	TGTGCCAGTAGTATCAGTTTTAATAGCAATCAGCCCCAGCATTTT	CASSISFNSNQPQHF
TRBV5-1	.	TRBJ1-1	15	TRBD1	TGCGCCAGCAGCCTGACAGGGGCGATGAACACTGAAGCTTTCTTT	CASSLTGAMNTEAFF
TRBV28	.	TRBJ2-1	13	.	TGTGCCAGTTTCGGGCGGGGCTACAATGAGCAGTTCTTC	CASFGRGYNEQFF
TRBV5-1	.	TRBJ2-1	13	.	TGCGCCAGCAGCTTGGGAGGACACCATGAGCAGTTCTTC	CASSLGGHHEQFF
TRBV10-2	.	TRBJ2-5	16	.	TGCGCCAGCAGTGAGTCGAGGGCTGGGAGGCGGGAGACCCAGTACTTC	CASSESRAGRRETQYF
TRBV19	.	TRBJ1-5	15	TRBD1	TGTGCCAGTAGTCTTCAGGGGGCGGGGGGGCAGCCCCAGCATTTT	CASSLQGAGGQPQHF
TRBV6-5	.	TRBJ2-1	15	TRBD2	TGTGCCAGCAGGGGCCCCACTAGCGGGGGTGATGAGCAGTTCTTC	CASRGPTSGGDEQFF
TRBV7-9	.	TRBJ1-2	14	.	TGTGCCAGCAGCTTAGTAGTGGGGGGAAGTGGCTACACCTTC	CASSLVVGGSGYTF
TRBV24-1	.	TRBJ1-1	16	TRBD1	TGTGCCACCAGTGACAATACCCGGGACAGGGGGAGCGGAGCTTTCTTT	CATSDNTRDRGSGAFF
TRBV27	.	TRBJ1-2	14	TRBD1	TGTGCCAGCAGTTATAGGACAGGGCTCTATGGCTACACCTTC	CASSYRTGLYGYTF
TRBV11-2	.	TRBJ1-2	17	TRBD1	TGTGCCAGCGGCGAACCCCGGCCGGGACAGGGATCCTATGGCTACACCTTC	CASGEPRPGQGSYGYTF